Sequencing of this T cell receptor beta chain was carried out in a study of blood T cell repertoires in COVID-19. On the study more broadly: The study drew acute and convalescent COVID-19 samples from the United States, Italy and Spain.

V was shortened by 2 bases and J by 5 bases, with 12 bases between the two germline ends. The length of the CDR3 is 14 residues. The germline V gene has CDR1 GTSNPN and CDR2 SVGIG (reference sequence). Data came from immunoSEQ multiplex PCR; TCRdb stores just in-frame clones and leaves some out. The sample has 250,000 to 350,000 clones, about nine tenths seen once. In terms of age and location, participants ranged from roughly 18 to 90 years and lived in around 22 US areas. Sequencing was performed on PBMCs or T cells enriched from blood (not recorded which). The clonotype comes from a woman between 18 and 30 years old who had recovered from COVID-19. The chain links TRBV30 to TRBJ1-4, with D maybe TRBD1 (6 bases). CDR3 nucleotide sequence: TGTGCCTGGAGTCCGGGACACCTGAATGAAAAACTGTTTTTT. Amino acid sequence: CAWSPGHLNEKLFF.